The 11 T cell receptor beta chains presented below share a single source sample, sequenced in a study of vaccination effects on CD4 cells after COVID-19. Their antigen targets remain unknown. TCRdb keeps only in-frame clones here, not all; method: immunoSEQ multiplex PCR. The sample has roughly 59,000 clones; 75% to 85% are singletons. CD4+ T cells specific for antigen were expanded with viral peptide pools by the ViraFEST assay before sequencing. Cultured cells yielded isolated CD4+ T cells after about ten days. Participants received two doses of either the BNT162b2 or mRNA-1273 vaccine. Sequenced material: CD4+ T cells from PBMCs cultured with HCoV-OC43 spike peptides, taken after COVID-19 vaccination. Subset here: HCoV-OC43 spike overlapping peptide pool stimulation. Every receptor here comes from a human donor who received a COVID-19 vaccine.

The chain links TRBV9 to TRBJ1-6, with 7 bases lining up with TRBD1. CDR3 length: 16 residues. The V segment lost 0 bases and the J segment 5 bases; nucleotides outside the gene matches: 5. Germline loops: CDR1 SGDLS, CDR2 YYNGEE. CDR3 nucleotides: TGTGCCAGCAGCGTAGGAGGACAGGAGCATAATTCACCCCTCCACTTT. It specifies CASSVGGQEHNSPLHF.

The CDR3 bases are TGTGCCAGCAGTCAGACCGGGACAGGGCTGGCTTACGAGCAGTACGTC. Translated, it gives CASSQTGTGLAYEQYV. The chain employs TRBV28 and TRBJ2-7, with TRBD1 identical over 9 bases. The CDR3 spans 16 residues. Germline V CDR1 and CDR2: MDHEN, SYDVKM. V gave up 5 bases and J gave up 4 bases; unmatched junction bases: 12.

This clone has more than one count but fewer than ten. The chain has TRBV14 and TRBJ1-1, with D perhaps TRBD1 (6 bases). The germline V gene encodes CDR1 SGHDN and CDR2 FVKESK. There are 15 residues in the CDR3. V was cut by 4 bases and J by 1 base, with 13 bases left in between. In DNA, the CDR3 is TGTGCCAGCAGCCCAAACAGGGTATCGAACACTGAAGCTTTCTTT. Translating gives CASSPNRVSNTEAFF.

V is TRBV9 and J is TRBJ2-3; D is uncertain. CDR1 is SGDLS and CDR2 is YYNGEE in the germline V gene. Trimming cost V 2 bases and J 2 bases, with 12 bases left between them. The CDR3 extends over 15 amino acids. The DNA for the CDR3 is TGTGCCAGCAGCGTGGCGCATTCCCCCACAGATACGCAGTATTTT. The encoded protein is CASSVAHSPTDTQYF.

The chain recombines TRBV24-1 with TRBJ1-2, with D tentatively TRBD1 (5 bases). Germline V gene sequence: CDR1 KGHDR, CDR2 SFDVKD. CDR3 size: 14 residues. Trimming shortened V by 3 bases and J by 4 bases, and 11 bases separated the two germline ends. CDR3 DNA sequence: TGTGCCACCAGTGATCCTAGGGGAGGCTATGGCTACACCTTC. Amino acid sequence: CATSDPRGGYGYTF.

The chain is built from TRBV5-8 and TRBJ1-6; 7 nucleotides agree with TRBD1. The trim removed 5 bases at V and 4 bases at J, leaving 3 bases unmatched. CDR1 and CDR2 (germline): SGHTS, YDEGEE. CDR3 length equals 14 residues. CDR3 loop: CASRQGGYNSPLHF. The CDR3 bases are TGTGCCAGCAGGCAGGGGGGTTATAATTCACCCCTCCACTTT.

The J gene is TRBJ2-7, the V gene TRBV6-6; 7 nucleotides line up with TRBD2. The germline gives CDR1 MNHNY, CDR2 SVGAGI (reference sequence). CDR3 length: 14 residues. V trimming: 6 bases; J trimming: 3 bases; junction bases outside the gene matches: 8. CDR3 loop: CASRLGGGGYEQYV. DNA of the CDR3: TGTGCCAGCAGACTGGGGGGGGGTGGCTACGAGCAGTACGTC.

The chain joins TRBV12-3 or TRBV12-4 to TRBJ2-3, with 8 positions matching TRBD1. This CDR3 has 13 residues. V gave up 6 bases and J gave up 6 bases; unmatched junction bases: 5. CDR3 coding DNA: TGTGCCAGCAGCGGACAGGGCGTCGATACGCAGTATTTT. Protein product: CASSGQGVDTQYF.

V usage is TRBV5-1 and J usage is TRBJ2-3; D may be TRBD1 (5 bases). V lost 4 bases and J 4 bases, leaving 13 bases between the germline ends. Germline values: CDR1 SGHRS, CDR2 YFSETQ. This CDR3 region has 14 residues. CDR3 DNA sequence: TGCGCCAGCAGCAGGACCACAGGATCAGATACGCAGTATTTT. It is translated as CASSRTTGSDTQYF.

This rearrangement joins TRBV10-3 to TRBJ1-5; tentatively, D is TRBD1 (5 bases). Germline values: CDR1 ENHRY, CDR2 SYGVKD. This CDR3 is 16 amino acids long. Trimming removed 0 bases from V and 3 bases from J, with 12 bases in between. CDR3 sequence: CAISESGGSNNQPQHF. In nucleotides, the CDR3 is TGTGCCATCAGTGAGTCGGGGGGGAGTAACAATCAGCCCCAGCATTTT.

This chain joins TRBV10-3 and TRBJ2-5; no reliable D call. V was cut by 7 bases and J by 1 base, with 19 bases left in between. The CDR3 is 16 residues long. Germline V gene sequence: CDR1 ENHRY, CDR2 SYGVKD. CDR3 bases: TGTGCCATCATTTTAGAGAGACCGAAAATCCAAGAGACCCAGTACTTC. Its protein is CAIILERPKIQETQYF.